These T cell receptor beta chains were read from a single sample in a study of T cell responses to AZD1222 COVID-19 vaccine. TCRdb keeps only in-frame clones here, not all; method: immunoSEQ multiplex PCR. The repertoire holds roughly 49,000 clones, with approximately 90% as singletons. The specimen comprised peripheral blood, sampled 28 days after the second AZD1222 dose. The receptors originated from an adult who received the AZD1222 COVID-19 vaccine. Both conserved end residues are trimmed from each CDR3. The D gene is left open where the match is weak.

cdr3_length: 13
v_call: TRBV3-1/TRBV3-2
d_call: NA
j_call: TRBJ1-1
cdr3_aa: ASSRGRLGSTEAF

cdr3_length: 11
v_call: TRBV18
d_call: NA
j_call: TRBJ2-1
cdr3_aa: ASSPRQWDEQF

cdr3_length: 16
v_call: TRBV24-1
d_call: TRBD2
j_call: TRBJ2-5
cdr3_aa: ATSDPGLAGTRYETQY

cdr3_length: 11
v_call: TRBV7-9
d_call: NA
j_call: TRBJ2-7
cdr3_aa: ASSFGQGVGQY

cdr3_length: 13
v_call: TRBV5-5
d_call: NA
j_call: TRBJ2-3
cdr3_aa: ASSYDGTSTDTQY

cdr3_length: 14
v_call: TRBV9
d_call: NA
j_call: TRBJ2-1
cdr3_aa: ASSPSPGGGFNEQF

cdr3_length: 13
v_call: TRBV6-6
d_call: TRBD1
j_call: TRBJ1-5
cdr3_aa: ASSYGRGDNQPQH

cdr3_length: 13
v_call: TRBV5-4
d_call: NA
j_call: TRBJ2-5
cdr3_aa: ASSLEAQLGETQY

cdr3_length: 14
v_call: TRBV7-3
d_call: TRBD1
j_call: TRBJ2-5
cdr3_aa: ASSPGTGGFQGTQY

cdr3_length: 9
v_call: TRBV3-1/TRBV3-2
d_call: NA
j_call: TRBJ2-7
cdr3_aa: ASSQGYEQY

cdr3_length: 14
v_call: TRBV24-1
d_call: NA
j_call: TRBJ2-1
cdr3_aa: ATSATNQRSYNEQF

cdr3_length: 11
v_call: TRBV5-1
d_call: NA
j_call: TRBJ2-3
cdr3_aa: ASSLGSTDTQY

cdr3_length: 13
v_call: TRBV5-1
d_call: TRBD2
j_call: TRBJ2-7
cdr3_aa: ASSAGLAASYEQY

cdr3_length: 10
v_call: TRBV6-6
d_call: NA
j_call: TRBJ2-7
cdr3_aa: ASSPPESEQY